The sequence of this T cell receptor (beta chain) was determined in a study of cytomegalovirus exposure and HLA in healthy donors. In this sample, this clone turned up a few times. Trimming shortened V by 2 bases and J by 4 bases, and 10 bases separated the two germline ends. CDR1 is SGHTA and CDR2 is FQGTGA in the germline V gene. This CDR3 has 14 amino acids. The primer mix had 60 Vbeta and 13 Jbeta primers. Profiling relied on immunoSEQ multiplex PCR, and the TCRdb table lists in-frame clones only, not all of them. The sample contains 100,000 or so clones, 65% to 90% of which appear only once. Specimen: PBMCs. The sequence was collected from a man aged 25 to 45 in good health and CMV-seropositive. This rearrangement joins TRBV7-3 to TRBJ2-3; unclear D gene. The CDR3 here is CASSLVSRADTQYF. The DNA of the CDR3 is TGTGCCAGCAGCTTAGTGTCACGGGCAGATACGCAGTATTTT.